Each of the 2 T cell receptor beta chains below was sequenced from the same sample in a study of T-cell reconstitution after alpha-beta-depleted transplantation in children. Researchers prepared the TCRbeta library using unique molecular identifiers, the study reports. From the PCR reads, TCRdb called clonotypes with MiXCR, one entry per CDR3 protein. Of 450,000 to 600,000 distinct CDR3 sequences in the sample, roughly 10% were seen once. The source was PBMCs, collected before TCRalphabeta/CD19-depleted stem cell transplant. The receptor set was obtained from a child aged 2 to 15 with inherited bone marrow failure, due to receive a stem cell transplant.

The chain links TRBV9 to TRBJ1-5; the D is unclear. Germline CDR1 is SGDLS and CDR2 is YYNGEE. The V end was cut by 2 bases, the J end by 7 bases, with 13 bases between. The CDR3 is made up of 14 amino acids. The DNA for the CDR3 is TGTGCCAGCAGCGTCGGCGAATACAAGCAGCCCCAGCATTTT. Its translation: CASSVGEYKQPQHF.

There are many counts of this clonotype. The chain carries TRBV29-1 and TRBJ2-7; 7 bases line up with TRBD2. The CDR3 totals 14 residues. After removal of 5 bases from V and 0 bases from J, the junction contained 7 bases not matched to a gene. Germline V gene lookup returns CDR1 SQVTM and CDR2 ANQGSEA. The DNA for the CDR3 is TGCAGCGTTCACGTAGCGGGTAGCTCCTACGAGCAGTACTTC. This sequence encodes CSVHVAGSSYEQYF.